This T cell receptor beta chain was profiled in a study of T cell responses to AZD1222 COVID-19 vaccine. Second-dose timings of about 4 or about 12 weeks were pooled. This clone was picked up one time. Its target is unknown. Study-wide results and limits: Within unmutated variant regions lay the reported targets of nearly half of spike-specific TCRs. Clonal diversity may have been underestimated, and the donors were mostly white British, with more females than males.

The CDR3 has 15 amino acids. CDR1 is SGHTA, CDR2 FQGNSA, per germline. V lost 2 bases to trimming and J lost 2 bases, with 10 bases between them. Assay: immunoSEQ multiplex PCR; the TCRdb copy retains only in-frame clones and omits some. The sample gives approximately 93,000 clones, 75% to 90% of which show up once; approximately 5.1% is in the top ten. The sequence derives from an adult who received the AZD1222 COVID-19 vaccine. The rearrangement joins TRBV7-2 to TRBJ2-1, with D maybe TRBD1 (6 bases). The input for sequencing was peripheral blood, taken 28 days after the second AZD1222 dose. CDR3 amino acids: CASSLYREPYNEQFF. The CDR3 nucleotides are TGTGCCAGCAGCTTATACAGGGAGCCCTACAATGAGCAGTTCTTC.